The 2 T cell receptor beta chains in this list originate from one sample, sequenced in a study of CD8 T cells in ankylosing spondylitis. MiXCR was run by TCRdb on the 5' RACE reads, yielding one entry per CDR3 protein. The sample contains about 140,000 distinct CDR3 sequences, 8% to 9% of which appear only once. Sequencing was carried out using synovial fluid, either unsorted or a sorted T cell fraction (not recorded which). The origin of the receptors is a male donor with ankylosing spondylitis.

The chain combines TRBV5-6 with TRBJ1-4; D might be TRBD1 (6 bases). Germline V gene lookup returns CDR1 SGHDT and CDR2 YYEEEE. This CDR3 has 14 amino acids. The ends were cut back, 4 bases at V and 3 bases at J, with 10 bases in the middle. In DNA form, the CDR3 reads TGTGCCAGCAGCCTGACAGGAGCTAATGAAAAACTGTTTTTT. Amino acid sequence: CASSLTGANEKLFF.

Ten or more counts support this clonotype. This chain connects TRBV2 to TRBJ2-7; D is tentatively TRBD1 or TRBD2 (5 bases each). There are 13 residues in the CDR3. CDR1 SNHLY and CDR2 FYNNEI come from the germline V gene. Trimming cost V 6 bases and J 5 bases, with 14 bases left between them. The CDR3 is CASREEVGHEQYF. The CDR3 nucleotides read TGTGCCAGCAGGGAGGAGGTGGGACACGAGCAGTACTTC.